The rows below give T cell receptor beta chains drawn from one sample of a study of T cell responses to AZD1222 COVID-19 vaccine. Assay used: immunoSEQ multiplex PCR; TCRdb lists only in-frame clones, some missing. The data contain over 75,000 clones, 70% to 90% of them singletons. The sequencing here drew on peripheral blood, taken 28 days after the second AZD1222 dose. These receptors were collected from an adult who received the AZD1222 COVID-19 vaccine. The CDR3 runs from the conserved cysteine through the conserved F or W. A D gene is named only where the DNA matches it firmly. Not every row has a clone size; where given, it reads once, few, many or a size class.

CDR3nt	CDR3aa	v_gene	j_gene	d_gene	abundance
TGTGCCAGTAGTATAGAAGGCAGCGAAAAGCAGTTCTTC	CASSIEGSEKQFF	TRBV19	TRBJ2-1	NA	once
TGTGCCAGCAGTTCTTCCGGGACAGAAGGCTCCTATGGCTACACCTTC	CASSSSGTEGSYGYTF	TRBV27	TRBJ1-2	TRBD1	NA
TGCGCCAGCAGCCAGAACCGGGGAGGTTACGAGCAGTACTTC	CASSQNRGGYEQYF	TRBV4-3	TRBJ2-7	NA	NA
TGTGCCAGCAGCGGGGACAGGGGGGAACCGATGAACACTGAAGCTTTCTTT	CASSGDRGEPMNTEAFF	TRBV7-9	TRBJ1-1	TRBD1	NA
TGTGCCAGTAGTCGACAGGGAGACCAGCCCCAGCATTTT	CASSRQGDQPQHF	TRBV19	TRBJ1-5	TRBD1	NA
TGCAGCGTTCGGGACTCTCAAAAACTGTTTTTT	CSVRDSQKLFF	TRBV29-1	TRBJ1-4	NA	NA
TGTGCCAGCAGCCTACAGGGGGTAACCTACGAGCAGTACTTC	CASSLQGVTYEQYF	TRBV7-2	TRBJ2-7	TRBD1	once
TGTGCCAGCAGTGATTCTCCGGGGGAAAAACTGTTTTTT	CASSDSPGEKLFF	TRBV2	TRBJ1-4	NA	few
TGTGCCAGCAGCCAAGTGGGGACGGCGAACACTGAAGCTTTCTTT	CASSQVGTANTEAFF	TRBV4-2	TRBJ1-1	NA	NA
TGCGCCAGCAGCCCACAGCGCGGCCCTCAGTACTTC	CASSPQRGPQYF	TRBV4-3	TRBJ2-7	NA	NA
TGTGCCAGCAGTTGGACGGACACCGGGGAGCTGTTTTTT	CASSWTDTGELFF	TRBV6-2/TRBV6-3	TRBJ2-2	NA	NA
TGTGCCAGCAGCGCCGCCGGGACAGTGAACACCGGGGAGCTGTTTTTT	CASSAAGTVNTGELFF	TRBV9	TRBJ2-2	TRBD1	NA
TGTGCCAGCAGTTCCCCCAAGGACAGGGCACGAGTTCAGCCCCAGCATTTT	CASSSPKDRARVQPQHF	TRBV28	TRBJ1-5	TRBD1	once
TGTGCCAGCTCGGCCGGGACAGGGGGGGATCAGCCCCAGCATTTT	CASSAGTGGDQPQHF	TRBV18	TRBJ1-5	TRBD1	NA
TGTGCCAGCTCACCACCGACTAGCGCACAAGAGACCCAGTACTTC	CASSPPTSAQETQYF	TRBV18	TRBJ2-5	TRBD2	NA
TGTGCCAGCAGCCAAGAGACCGCACGAAATTCACCCCTCCACTTT	CASSQETARNSPLHF	TRBV4-2	TRBJ1-6	NA	NA
TGCGCCAGCAGCCAAGCCGGGACGGCTAATGAAAAACTGTTTTTT	CASSQAGTANEKLFF	TRBV4-3	TRBJ1-4	NA	NA